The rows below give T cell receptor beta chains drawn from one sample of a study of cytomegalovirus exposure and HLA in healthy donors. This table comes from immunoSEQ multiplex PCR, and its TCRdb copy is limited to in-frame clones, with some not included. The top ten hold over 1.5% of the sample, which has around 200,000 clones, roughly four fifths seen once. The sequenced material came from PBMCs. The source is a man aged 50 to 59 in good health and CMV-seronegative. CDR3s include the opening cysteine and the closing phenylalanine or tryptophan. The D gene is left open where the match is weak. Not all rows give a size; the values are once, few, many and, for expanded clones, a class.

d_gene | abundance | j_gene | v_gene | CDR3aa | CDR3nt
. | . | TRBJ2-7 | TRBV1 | CTSSHYDNYEQYF | TGCACCAGCAGCCATTACGACAACTACGAGCAGTACTTC
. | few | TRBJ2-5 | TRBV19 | CASSMGMGRTGTQYF | TGTGCCAGTAGTATGGGGATGGGGCGGACGGGGACCCAGTACTTC
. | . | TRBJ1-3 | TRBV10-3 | CAISESWGESGNTIYF | TGTGCCATCAGTGAGTCGTGGGGGGAGTCTGGAAACACCATATATTTT
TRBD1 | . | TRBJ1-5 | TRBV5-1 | CASSLGQGSQPQHF | TGCGCCAGCAGCTTGGGACAGGGTTCCCAGCCCCAGCATTTT
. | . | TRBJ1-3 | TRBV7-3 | CASSQAAGTEGNTIYF | TGTGCCAGCAGCCAAGCTGCGGGGACGGAAGGGAACACCATATATTTT
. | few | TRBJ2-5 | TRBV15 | CATRSQGGGTQYF | TGTGCCACCAGGTCCCAGGGTGGTGGGACCCAGTACTTC
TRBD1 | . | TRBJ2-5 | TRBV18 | CASSQGADQETQYF | TGTGCCAGCTCGCAGGGGGCAGACCAGGAGACCCAGTACTTC
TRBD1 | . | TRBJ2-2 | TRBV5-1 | CASGPGQSNTGELFF | TGCGCCAGCGGCCCGGGACAGTCGAACACCGGGGAGCTGTTTTTT
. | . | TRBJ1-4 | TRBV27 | CASSQGQTNEKLFF | TGTGCCAGCTCCCAGGGTCAGACTAATGAAAAACTGTTTTTT
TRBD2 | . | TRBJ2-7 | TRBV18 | CASSPALAKDEQYF | TGTGCCAGCTCACCAGCACTAGCGAAGGACGAGCAGTACTTC
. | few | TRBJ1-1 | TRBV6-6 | CASRRMDRAEAFF | TGTGCCAGCAGGCGGATGGACAGAGCTGAAGCTTTCTTT
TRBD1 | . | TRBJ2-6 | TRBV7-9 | CASSLSAKGASGANVLTF | TGTGCCAGCAGCTTATCCGCGAAGGGGGCGTCTGGGGCCAACGTCCTGACTTTC
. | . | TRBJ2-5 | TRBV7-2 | CASSLGQVDTQYF | TGTGCCAGCAGCTTAGGACAGGTAGACACCCAGTACTTC
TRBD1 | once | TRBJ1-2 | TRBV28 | CASSPGQGVGGYTF | TGTGCCAGCAGTCCCGGACAGGGGGTTGGTGGCTACACCTTC
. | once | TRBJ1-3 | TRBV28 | CASSLPTDSGNTIYF | TGTGCCAGCAGTTTACCGACAGACTCTGGAAACACCATATATTTT
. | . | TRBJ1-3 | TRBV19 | CASSIGRSSGNTIYF | TGTGCCAGTAGTATAGGCCGCAGCTCTGGAAACACCATATATTTT
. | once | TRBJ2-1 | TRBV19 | CASSMVQGLSYNEQFF | TGTGCCAGTAGTATGGTCCAAGGACTATCATACAATGAGCAGTTCTTC
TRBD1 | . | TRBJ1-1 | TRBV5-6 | CASSRKGGGRTEAFF | TGTGCCAGCAGCCGCAAAGGGGGCGGGCGCACTGAAGCTTTCTTT
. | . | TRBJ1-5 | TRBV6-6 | CASSPAGGASNQPQHF | TGTGCCAGCAGCCCAGCGGGGGGAGCTAGCAATCAGCCCCAGCATTTT
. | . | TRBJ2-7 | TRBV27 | CASSQPSRDISTKQYF | TGTGCCAGCAGTCAACCCTCCCGGGATATATCTACGAAGCAGTACTTC
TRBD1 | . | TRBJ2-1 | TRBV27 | CASGQEAVYEQFF | TGTGCCAGTGGACAGGAGGCCGTATATGAGCAGTTCTTC
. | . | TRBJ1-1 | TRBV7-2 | CASSLVGSPNTEAFF | TGTGCCAGCAGCTTAGTCGGGTCCCCGAACACTGAAGCTTTCTTT
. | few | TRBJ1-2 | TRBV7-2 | CASSFPGSKINYGYTF | TGTGCCAGCAGCTTCCCCGGGAGCAAAATTAACTATGGCTACACCTTC
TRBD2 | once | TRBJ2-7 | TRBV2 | CASRVLAGEVEQYF | TGTGCCAGCAGGGTGCTAGCGGGAGAGGTCGAGCAGTACTTC
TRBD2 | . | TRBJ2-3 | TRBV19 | CASSIYGSGGAADTQYF | TGTGCCAGTAGTATATATGGTAGCGGGGGGGCGGCAGATACGCAGTATTTT
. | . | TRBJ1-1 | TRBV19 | CASSIAPLWRENAEAFF | TGTGCCAGTAGTATAGCTCCCCTTTGGAGGGAGAACGCTGAAGCTTTCTTT
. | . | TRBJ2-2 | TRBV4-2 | CASSQGERYLGELFF | TGTGCCAGCAGCCAAGGAGAGCGGTACCTTGGGGAGCTGTTTTTT
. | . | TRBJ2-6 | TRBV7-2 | CASSLAYLNSGANVLTF | TGTGCCAGCAGCTTAGCCTACCTTAACTCTGGGGCCAACGTCCTGACTTTC
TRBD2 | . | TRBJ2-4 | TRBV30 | CAWSPGVGRVNIQYF | TGTGCCTGGAGTCCCGGAGTGGGGAGGGTAAACATTCAGTACTTC
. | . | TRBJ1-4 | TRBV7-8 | CASSLVQGLEKLFF | TGTGCCAGCAGCTTAGTCCAGGGTCTAGAAAAACTGTTTTTT
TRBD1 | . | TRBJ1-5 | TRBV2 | CASRRDRENSQPQHF | TGTGCCAGCAGAAGGGACAGGGAGAATAGTCAGCCCCAGCATTTT
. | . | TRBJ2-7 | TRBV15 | CATSRDRGGYEQYF | TGTGCCACCAGCAGAGACAGGGGTGGGTACGAGCAGTACTTC
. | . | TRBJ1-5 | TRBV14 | CASSQFWPIRGQPQHF | TGTGCCAGCAGCCAATTTTGGCCAATTAGAGGTCAGCCCCAGCATTTT
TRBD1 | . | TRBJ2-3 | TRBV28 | CASSPWTGSDTQYF | TGTGCCAGCAGTCCTTGGACAGGTTCGGATACGCAGTATTTT
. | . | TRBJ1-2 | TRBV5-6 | CASSLLPGESTHTF | TGTGCCAGCAGCTTGTTGCCGGGGGAAAGTACGCACACCTTC
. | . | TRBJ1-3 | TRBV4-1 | CASSRDRFLSGNTIYF | TGCGCCAGCAGCCGAGACAGGTTCCTCTCTGGAAACACCATATATTTT
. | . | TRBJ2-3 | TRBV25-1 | CASSDDRLVTDTQYF | TGTGCCAGCAGTGATGACAGGCTAGTCACAGATACGCAGTATTTT
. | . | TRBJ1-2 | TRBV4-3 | CASSPSAGGATNYGYTF | TGCGCCAGCAGCCCATCCGCCGGGGGGGCCACTAACTATGGCTACACCTTC
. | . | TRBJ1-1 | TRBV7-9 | CASSLVGRGSTEAFF | TGTGCCAGCAGCTTAGTCGGGAGGGGGTCCACTGAAGCTTTCTTT
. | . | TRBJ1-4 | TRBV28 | CASRGVLLAEKLFF | TGTGCCAGCAGGGGGGTTTTACTAGCTGAAAAACTGTTTTTT
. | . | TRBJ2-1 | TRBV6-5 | CASPLLGTFNNEQFF | TGTGCCAGCCCGTTACTTGGGACTTTCAACAATGAGCAGTTCTTC
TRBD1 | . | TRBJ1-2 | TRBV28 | CASRGTGEGYGYTF | TGTGCCAGCAGAGGGACAGGGGAGGGGTATGGCTACACCTTC
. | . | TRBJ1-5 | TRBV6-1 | CASSVQGGNQPQHF | TGTGCCAGCAGTGTACAGGGTGGCAATCAGCCCCAGCATTTT
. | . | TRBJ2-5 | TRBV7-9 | CSSSDSITTQYF | TGTTCCAGCAGCGACTCGATCACGACCCAGTACTTC
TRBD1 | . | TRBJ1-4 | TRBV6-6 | CASEGGQGNEKLFF | TGTGCCAGCGAAGGAGGACAGGGGAATGAAAAACTGTTTTTT
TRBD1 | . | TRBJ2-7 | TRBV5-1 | CASSLGTGVAAYEQYF | TGCGCCAGCAGCTTGGGGACAGGAGTCGCCGCATACGAGCAGTACTTC
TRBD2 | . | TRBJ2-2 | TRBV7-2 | CASSLTSGSNAGELFF | TGTGCCAGCAGCTTGACTAGCGGGTCTAACGCCGGGGAGCTGTTTTTT
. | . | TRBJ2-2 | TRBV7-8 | CASSSSLGSLNTGELFF | TGTGCCAGCAGCTCAAGTTTGGGCTCTTTGAACACCGGGGAGCTGTTTTTT
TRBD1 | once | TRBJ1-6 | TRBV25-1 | CASRQGARSPLHF | TGTGCCAGCAGACAGGGGGCCCGATCACCCCTCCACTTT
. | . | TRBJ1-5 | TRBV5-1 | CASSLGQPGEPQHF | TGCGCCAGCAGCTTGGGGCAGCCCGGAGAGCCCCAGCATTTT
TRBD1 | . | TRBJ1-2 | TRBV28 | CASRTDRGQDGYTF | TGTGCCAGCAGAACCGACAGGGGGCAAGATGGCTACACCTTC
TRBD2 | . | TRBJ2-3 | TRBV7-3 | CASSLLANARTDTQYF | TGTGCCAGCAGCCTACTAGCGAACGCAAGAACAGATACGCAGTATTTT
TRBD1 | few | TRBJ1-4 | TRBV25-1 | CASNDRGGEKLFF | TGTGCCAGCAATGACAGGGGTGGGGAAAAACTGTTTTTT